This T cell receptor (beta chain) was recovered during a study of regulatory T cells in long-lasting Graves disease. Study results and caveats: Thyroid tissue went unstudied; only peripheral blood was examined.

Looked up from germline, CDR1 is MNHNS and CDR2 is SASEGT. There are 13 residues in the CDR3. Losses at the gene ends were 6 bases for V and 10 bases for J; bases not matched to a gene: 6. Time point: newly diagnosed GD, antithyroid drugs for less than 3 months. With RNA extracted from PBMCs as input, the TCR library was made. Arm-PCR of CDR3 regions and iRepertoire HTBI primers were the basis on which TCR beta libraries were built. Methods used by the authors: The identification of 50 to 65 TRBV and roughly 14 TRBJ segments was made across samples. TCRdb independently ran MiXCR on the multiplex PCR reads; one entry per CDR3 protein. The V and J calls shown here were made by TCRdb, not taken from the authors' results. The sample contains about 420,000 distinct CDR3 sequences, roughly 17% of which appear only once. This clonotype appeared a few times. Its target is unknown. The sample was also linked to a second study, of T cells in Graves' hyperthyroidism and ophthalmopathy.

J is TRBJ1-6 and V is TRBV6-1; TRBD1 agrees at 7 bases. Sequenced material: peripheral blood mononuclear cells (PBMCs), taken at new diagnosis, from a patient treated with antithyroid drugs. The receptor comes from a young woman with Graves disease. The CDR3 here is CASRETGRSPLHF. Here the CDR3 DNA reads TGTGCCAGCAGGGAGACAGGGCGGTCACCCCTCCACTTT.